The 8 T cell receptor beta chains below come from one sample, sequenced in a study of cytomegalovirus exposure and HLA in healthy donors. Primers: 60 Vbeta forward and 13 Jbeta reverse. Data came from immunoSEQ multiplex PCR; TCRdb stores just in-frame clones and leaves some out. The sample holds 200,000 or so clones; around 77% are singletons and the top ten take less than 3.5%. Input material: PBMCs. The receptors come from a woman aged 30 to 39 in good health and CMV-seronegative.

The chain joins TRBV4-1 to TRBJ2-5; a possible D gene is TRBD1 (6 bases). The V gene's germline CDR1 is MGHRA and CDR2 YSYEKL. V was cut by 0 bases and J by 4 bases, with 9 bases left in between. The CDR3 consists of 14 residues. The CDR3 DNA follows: TGCGCCAGCAGCCAAGATTCAGGGGCAGAGACCCAGTACTTC. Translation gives CASSQDSGAETQYF.

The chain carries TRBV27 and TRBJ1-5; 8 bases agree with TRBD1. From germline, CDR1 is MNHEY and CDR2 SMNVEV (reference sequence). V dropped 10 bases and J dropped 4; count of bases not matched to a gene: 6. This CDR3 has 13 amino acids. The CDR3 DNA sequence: TGTGCCACCTGGGGGGACAGGAATCAGCCCCAGCATTTT. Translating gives CATWGDRNQPQHF.

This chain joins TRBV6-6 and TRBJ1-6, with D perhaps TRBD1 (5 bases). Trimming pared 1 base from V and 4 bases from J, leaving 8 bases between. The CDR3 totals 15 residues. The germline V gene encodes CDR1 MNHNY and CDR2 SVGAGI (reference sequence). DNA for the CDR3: TGTGCCAGCAGTTACTTCCGACAGTATAATTCACCCCTCCACTTT. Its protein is CASSYFRQYNSPLHF.

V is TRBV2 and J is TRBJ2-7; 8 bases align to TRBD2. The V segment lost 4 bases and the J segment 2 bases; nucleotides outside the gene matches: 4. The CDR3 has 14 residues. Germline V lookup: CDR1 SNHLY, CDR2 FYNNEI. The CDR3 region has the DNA TGTGCCAGCAGTGCGCGGGAGGCCGCCTACGAGCAGTACTTC. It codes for CASSAREAAYEQYF.

CDR3 in amino acids: CASSQEGAGIYEQYF. The CDR3 region has the DNA TGTGCCAGCAGCCAAGAAGGAGCGGGAATCTACGAGCAGTACTTC. This sequence joins TRBV4-2 and TRBJ2-5; TRBD2 matches 7 bases. The tail of the sequence fits TRBJ2-7 better, so the J call may be wrong. This CDR3 comprises 15 residues. Germline CDR1 reads LGHNA; CDR2 reads YNFKEQ.

CDR3 nucleotides: TGTGCCAGCAGCTTAACGAGACAGGGAGCGGAAGGCTACACCTTC. It yields the protein CASSLTRQGAEGYTF. The chain recombines TRBV7-3 with TRBJ1-2; TRBD1 matches at 7 bases. Germline lookup yields CDR1 SGHTA and CDR2 FQGTGA. CDR3 length: 15 residues. Unmatched junction bases numbered 9, after V lost 0 bases and J lost 8 bases. Drawing the rest from reference TRBV7-3 and TRBJ1-2, the complete variable domain is GAGVSQTPSNKVTEKGKYVELRCDPISGHTALYWYRQSLGQGPEFLIYFQGTGAADDSGLPNDRFFAVRPEGSVSTLKIQRTERGDSAVYLCASSLTRQGAEGYTFGSGTRLTVV.

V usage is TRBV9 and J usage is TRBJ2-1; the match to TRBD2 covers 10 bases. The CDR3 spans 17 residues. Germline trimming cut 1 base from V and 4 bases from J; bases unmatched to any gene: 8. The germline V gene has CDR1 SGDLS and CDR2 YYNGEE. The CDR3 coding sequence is TGTGCCAGCAGCGTAAGGAGCGGGAGGGCGCGTTACAATGAGCAGTTCTTC. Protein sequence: CASSVRSGRARYNEQFF. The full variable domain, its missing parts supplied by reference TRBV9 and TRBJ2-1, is DSGVTQTPKHLITATGQRVTLRCSPRSGDLSVYWYQQSLDQGLQFLIQYYNGEERAKGNILERFSAQQFPDLHSELNLSSLELGDSALYFCASSVRSGRARYNEQFFGPGTRLTVL.

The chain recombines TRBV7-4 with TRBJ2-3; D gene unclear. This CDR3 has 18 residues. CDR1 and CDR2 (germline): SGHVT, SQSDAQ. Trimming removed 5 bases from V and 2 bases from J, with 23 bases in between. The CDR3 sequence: CASSRNPVVALITDTQYF. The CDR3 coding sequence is TGTGCCAGCAGCCGTAATCCAGTCGTAGCCCTGATCACAGATACGCAGTATTTT. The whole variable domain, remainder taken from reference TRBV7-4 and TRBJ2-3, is GAGVSQSPRYKVAKRGRDVALRCDSISGHVTLYWYRQTLGQGSEVLTYSQSDAQRDKSGRPSGRFSAERPERSVSTLKIQRTEQGDSAVYLCASSRNPVVALITDTQYFGPGTRLTVL.